The sequence of this T cell receptor (beta chain) was determined in a study of control samples from healthy donors and cancer patients (dated by TCRdb to about 2020). This clone occurred once. Its antigen remains unidentified. The junction differs from germline at one of its ends, possibly a read error. The sample contains more than one DNA sequence encoding this CDR3. Receptors were amplified or captured by the immunoSEQ multiplex PCR assay. TCRdb obtained this table from immuneACCESS and retained in-frame rearrangements with V and J assigned. These tables miss some clones; where compared with another copy, unresolved V genes account for less than half of the shortfall, and the remainder is unexplained. Within this sample are about 77,000 clones, with 92% of them counted one time only. The ten largest make up approximately 5.8% of the sample. The CDR1 and CDR2 encoded by the germline V gene are SQVTM and ANQGSEA. The CDR3 starts with the cysteine, ends with the phenylalanine, and has 14 residues. The only DNA kept is the CDR3, 42 bases in frame from the first base.

The V and J genes are TRBV29-1 and TRBJ1-2, with the D gene not clear enough to name. Sequencing was done on a sample of blood. The sequence was obtained from a woman in her fifties or sixties in good health. The CDR3 has the sequence CSVERAASNYGYTF. The DNA sequence is as follows: TGTAGCGTTGAAAGGGCCGCTTCTAACTATGGCTACACCTTC.